This entry is about one T cell receptor (beta chain). It has no known antigen specificity. Nothing much larger sits one base from this clone, and base qualities are not available. This record comes from a study of blood T cell repertoires in COVID-19 (dated by TCRdb to 2018 to 2021). With regard to the full study: Samples covering the acute and convalescent phases of COVID-19 were provided by collaborators in the United States, Italy and Spain. The material from the prospective study consisted of cDNA or gDNA derived from T cells, B-cell-depleted T cells, or PBMCs. The dataset comprised deeply sampled blood TCRbeta repertoires from subjects exposed to, actively infected with, or recovered from COVID-19. The repertoires were made available in a free public database intended to serve as a resource for research on the immune response to SARS-CoV-2. The samples were drawn from two sources: the first 160 participants of the ongoing ImmuneRACE study, and 1,200 or so subjects contributed by 6 global collaborators. Sample metadata almost always included a de-identified subject ID, COVID-19 status, age in years and sex. Where available, HLA class I and class II types were taken from metadata supplied by the sample provider and were not determined by assay-based typing. What the research found in general, with its limitations: Clinical and demographic metadata were provided uncurated, with the amount varying by source and participant.

Enrolling through a virtual design, the prospective study's participants ranged in age from roughly 18 to 90 years and lived across roughly 23 United States geographic areas. In the prospective study, cohorts were assigned on the basis of participant-reported clinical history obtained from a screening survey and a study questionnaire. For ImmuneRACE Cohort 3, a participant was defined as recovered based on two consecutive negative NP/OP PCR tests, clearance by a healthcare professional, or resolution of symptoms. In the prospective study, mobile phlebotomists collected whole blood, serum and a nasopharyngeal or oropharyngeal swab from each participant. Participants in the prospective study had the option to provide additional blood draws and questionnaires over a 2-month period. Prospective study blood samples were shipped either frozen or at room temperature before DNA extraction. For this chain, trimming is 5 bases at the V end and 7 bases at the J end, and the number of junction bases without a gene match is 8. CDR1 and CDR2, looked up from the germline V gene, are SGHTA and FQGNSA. The CDR3 contains 13 residues, cysteine and phenylalanine counted. The entry retains the CDR3 DNA only, 39 bases that are in frame from base 1.

TCRbeta CDR3 regions were amplified from genomic DNA using the immunoSEQ Assay, a bias-controlled multiplex PCR. The study's processing was this. The number of nucleated cells in each sample was estimated from the amplification of reference gene primers within the assay. To quantify the absolute abundance of each unique TCRbeta CDR3 rearrangement, sequence reads were collapsed and filtered. For each sample, productive Simpson clonality was calculated as the square root of Simpson's diversity index over productive rearrangements. Entries here come from immuneACCESS through TCRdb and include only in-frame sequences with V and J called. Some clones fail to appear in such tables; in the studies checked, an unresolved V gene covers under half of the shortfall, and the cause of the remainder is unknown. The DNA was the basis for D and trimming; V, J and clone size are from that table. In this sample the table shows hundreds of thousands of clones, roughly 90% of which occur a single time. 9.5% of the sample comes from the top ten.

Rearrangement joined TRBV7-2 to TRBJ2-7, with TRBD2 matching 7 junction bases. Sequencing was carried out using PBMCs or T cells enriched from blood (not recorded which). The clonotype originates from a woman between 40 and 50 years old who had recovered from COVID-19. CDR3 reads: CASSKGLPWEQYF. The nucleotides are TGTGCCAGCAGCAAGGGACTACCGTGGGAGCAGTACTTC.